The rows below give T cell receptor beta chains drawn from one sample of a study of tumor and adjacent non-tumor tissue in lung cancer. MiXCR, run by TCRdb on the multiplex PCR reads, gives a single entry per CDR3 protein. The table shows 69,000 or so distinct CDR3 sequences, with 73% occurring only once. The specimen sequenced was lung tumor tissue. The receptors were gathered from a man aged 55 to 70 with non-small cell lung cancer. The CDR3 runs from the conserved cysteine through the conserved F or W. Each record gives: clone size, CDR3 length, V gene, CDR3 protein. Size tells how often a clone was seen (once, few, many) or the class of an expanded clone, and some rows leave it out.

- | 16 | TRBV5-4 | CANSPIEREPGETQYF
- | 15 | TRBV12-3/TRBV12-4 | CASSFGSLNTGELFF
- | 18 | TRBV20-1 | CSASKDSERPRDYNEQLF
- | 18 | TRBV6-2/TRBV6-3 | CVSSYLTGPSSGANVVTF
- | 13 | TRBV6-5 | CARRIGGKETQYF
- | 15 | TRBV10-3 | CAVSTPGQGNNEAFF
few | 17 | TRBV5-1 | CASSLYGTSGRIDTQYF
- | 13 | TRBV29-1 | CSAGPRILYGYTF
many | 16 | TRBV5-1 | CASSFGSRSSYNEQFF
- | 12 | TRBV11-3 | CASSLHTATQYF
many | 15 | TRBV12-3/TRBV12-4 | CASSFPQREKNEQFF
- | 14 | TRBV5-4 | CTSSPRTSGNEQFF
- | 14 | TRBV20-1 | CSATGPTGGQPQHF
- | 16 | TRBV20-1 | CSAKGQVECRDWEQYF
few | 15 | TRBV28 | CASSPTSGNRYEQYF
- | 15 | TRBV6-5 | CASSKLAEGTDTQYF
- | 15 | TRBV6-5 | CASMRDNRNTRELFF
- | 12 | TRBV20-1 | CSAGQSGNTIYF
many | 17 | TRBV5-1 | CASSFNEAGGVPGELFF
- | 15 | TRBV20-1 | CSARIGQMNAGELFF
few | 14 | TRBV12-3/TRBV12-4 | CASNCGQGAPEQYF
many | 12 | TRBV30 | CAWSVPGNTIYF